The 26 T cell receptor beta chains below were found in one sample sequenced in a study of cytomegalovirus exposure and HLA in healthy donors. 13 Jbeta primers and 60 Vbeta primers were used for the PCR. Assay used: immunoSEQ multiplex PCR; TCRdb lists only in-frame clones, some missing. This table has about 82,000 clones, 74% appearing once. The sequencing input was PBMCs. The receptors come from a man aged 35-49 years in good health and CMV-seropositive.

The chain carries TRBV9 and TRBJ2-7; perhaps TRBD1 as D (6 bases). Germline CDR1 and CDR2: SGDLS and YYNGEE. Trimming shortened V by 4 bases and J by 0 bases, and 17 bases separated the two germline ends. The CDR3 contains 16 residues. CDR3 sequence reads: CASSTGGTRSSYEQYF. The CDR3 DNA reads as TGTGCCAGCAGCACCGGTGGGACACGAAGCTCCTACGAGCAGTACTTC.

The chain combines TRBV4-2 with TRBJ2-5, with TRBD2 matching over 11 bases. Losses at the gene ends were 0 bases for V and 1 base for J; bases not matched to a gene: 4. Germline V gene data show CDR1 as LGHNA and CDR2 as YNFKEQ. The CDR3 is 17 residues long. The CDR3 loop is CASSQELAGAFQETQYF. CDR3 bases: TGTGCCAGCAGCCAAGAACTAGCGGGGGCATTCCAAGAGACCCAGTACTTC.

This chain joins TRBV19 and TRBJ1-1, with 8 positions matching TRBD1. The CDR3 spans 12 residues. Germline V gene lookup returns CDR1 LNHDA and CDR2 SQIVND (reference sequence). V shed 9 bases, J shed 11 bases, and the junction held 11 bases outside the gene matches. The CDR3 sequence is CASGQGSDGAFF. The CDR3 nucleotides read TGTGCCAGCGGACAGGGAAGTGATGGGGCTTTCTTT.

V gene TRBV18 combines with J gene TRBJ1-2; perhaps TRBD1 as D (6 bases). The V gene lost 0 bases and the J gene lost 0 bases, with 14 bases spanning the gap. The CDR3 has 17 amino acids. Germline CDR1 is KGHSH and CDR2 is LQKENI. The CDR3 spells CASSPPTGTHSNYGYTF. DNA of the CDR3: TGTGCCAGCTCACCACCCACCGGGACACACTCTAACTATGGCTACACCTTC.

The rearrangement joins TRBV7-2 to TRBJ2-5, with D unclear. V gave up 5 bases and J gave up 5 bases, with 12 bases separating them. CDR1 and CDR2 from the germline V gene are SGHTA and FQGNSA. The CDR3 is 13 residues long. The CDR3 loop is CASSRDLGETQYF. CDR3 bases: TGTGCCAGCAGCCGCGACCTCGGGGAGACCCAGTACTTC.

This chain connects TRBV7-8 to TRBJ2-2; possible D gene TRBD1, 6 bases. The length of the CDR3 is 15 residues. The germline V gene has CDR1 SGHVS and CDR2 FQNEAQ. The V and J ends lost 3 bases and 7 bases respectively, with 15 bases between them. CDR3 sequence (DNA): TGTGCCAGCAGCTTCACCCAGGGGCTGGGCGGGGAGCTGTTTTTT. Amino acid sequence: CASSFTQGLGGELFF.

This chain connects TRBV14 to TRBJ1-5; D is perhaps TRBD1 (6 bases). CDR3 length equals 16 residues. The V end lost 2 bases, the J end lost 1 base, and 12 bases lay between the germline ends. Germline V gene lookup returns CDR1 SGHDN and CDR2 FVKESK. The CDR3 DNA reads as TGTGCCAGCAGCCAAAAGGACAGTGGGAGCAATCAGCCCCAGCATTTT. It encodes CASSQKDSGSNQPQHF.

This clone was seen just once. The chain has TRBV15 and TRBJ2-7, with D perhaps matching TRBD1 (6 bases). The V end was cut by 5 bases, the J end by 7 bases, with 24 bases between. The CDR3 has 16 amino acids. Germline lookup yields CDR1 LNHNV and CDR2 YYDKDF (reference sequence). Here the CDR3 reads CATSLFRVGGSGEQYF. The CDR3 DNA reads as TGTGCCACCAGCCTTTTTCGGGTAGGGGGAAGTGGGGAGCAGTACTTC.

The table lists this clone with a few counts. This chain joins TRBV4-2 and TRBJ1-5; TRBD1 matches at 8 bases. This CDR3 comprises 16 residues. V lost 0 bases to trimming and J lost 5 bases; unmatched junction nucleotides: 6. Germline values: CDR1 LGHNA, CDR2 YNFKEQ. The DNA of the CDR3 is TGTGCCAGCAGCCAAGATGGGACAGGCACTTATCAGCCCCAGCATTTT. Protein: CASSQDGTGTYQPQHF.

The chain carries TRBV6-5 and TRBJ2-1; 9 positions match TRBD1. Germline V lookup: CDR1 MNHEY, CDR2 SVGAGI. Trimming at V came to 6 bases and at J to 4 bases, leaving 7 bases not matched to a gene. The CDR3 spans 15 residues. DNA of the CDR3: TGTGCCAGCAGACCGGGACAGGGTACTTACAATGAGCAGTTCTTC. Translating gives CASRPGQGTYNEQFF.

This sequence joins TRBV28 and TRBJ1-5; maybe TRBD1 (5 bases). This CDR3 has 12 residues. Trimming shortened V by 6 bases and J by 7 bases, and 10 bases separated the two germline ends. The germline V gene encodes CDR1 MDHEN and CDR2 SYDVKM. The CDR3 sequence is CASRTQGQPQHF. CDR3 DNA: TGTGCCAGCAGGACCCAGGGACAGCCCCAGCATTTT.

This chain connects TRBV5-1 to TRBJ2-7; 7 nucleotides line up with TRBD2. The trim removed 0 bases at V and 5 bases at J, leaving 2 bases unmatched. This CDR3 contains 13 residues. Germline loops: CDR1 SGHRS, CDR2 YFSETQ. The CDR3 nucleotides read TGCGCCAGCAGCTTGGGGGGGGGAGACGAGCAGTACTTC. Its translation is CASSLGGGDEQYF.

J is TRBJ2-7 and V is TRBV5-6, with TRBD2 as a possible D gene (6 bases). The CDR3 is 16 amino acids. Trimming shortened V by 3 bases and J by 3 bases, and 19 bases separated the two germline ends. Per germline, CDR1 SGHDT and CDR2 YYEEEE. CDR3 residues: CASSSLRTGRDYEQYF. The CDR3 DNA is TGTGCCAGCAGCTCCCTTCGTACGGGGCGGGACTACGAGCAGTACTTC.

The chain joins TRBV29-1 to TRBJ2-4, with D unresolved. The CDR3 sequence is 12 residues long. Germline CDR1 reads SQVTM; CDR2 reads ANQGSEA. V was trimmed by 5 bases and J by 7 bases, leaving 12 bases between them. Here the CDR3 DNA reads TGCAGCGTTCGAGTCCCCGGGAACATTCAGTACTTC. Its protein is CSVRVPGNIQYF.

The rearrangement joins TRBV30 to TRBJ2-7; weak D call: TRBD1 (7 bases). V dropped 2 bases and J dropped 2 bases, with 13 bases sitting between them. Germline-derived CDR1 and CDR2 are GTSNPN and SVGIG (reference sequence). This CDR3 has 14 amino acids. The DNA for the CDR3 is TGTGCCTGGAGTTCGACAGGGAGGCCCTACGAGCAGTACTTC. This translates into CAWSSTGRPYEQYF.

The rearrangement links TRBV6-5 to TRBJ2-3; the D gene is possibly TRBD1 (5 bases). V lost 7 bases and J lost 2, with 16 bases in between. The CDR3 consists of 15 residues. Germline V CDR1 and CDR2: MNHEY, SVGAGI. The DNA for the CDR3 is TGTGCCAGCAATCCCCAGGGTTCCGCCACAGATACGCAGTATTTT. This gives the protein CASNPQGSATDTQYF.

The chain joins TRBV28 to TRBJ2-2, with D perhaps TRBD1 (6 bases). This CDR3 comprises 15 residues. Germline CDR1 reads MDHEN; CDR2 reads SYDVKM. The V gene lost 6 bases and the J gene lost 4 bases, with 15 bases spanning the gap. The CDR3 protein is CASRSSGQSTGELFF. CDR3 in DNA: TGTGCCAGCAGAAGCAGCGGACAGAGCACCGGGGAGCTGTTTTTT.

J is TRBJ2-5 and V is TRBV2, with 10 bases fitting TRBD2. The CDR3 is 15 amino acids. Germline CDR1 SNHLY, CDR2 FYNNEI. V shed 6 bases, J shed 2 bases, and the junction held 6 bases outside the gene matches. The CDR3 reads CASRPIAGGQETQYF. The CDR3 bases are TGTGCCAGCAGACCCATAGCGGGGGGTCAAGAGACCCAGTACTTC.

The count of this clone is one. CDR3 DNA sequence: TGTGCCATCAGAAAGCAGACAGGGTACGGGACTGAAGCTTTCTTT. As protein: CAIRKQTGYGTEAFF. The genes are TRBV10-3 and TRBJ1-1; 7 bases match TRBD1. V was clipped by 6 bases and J by 5 bases; unmatched bases: 12. The CDR3 extends over 15 amino acids. Germline CDR1 reads ENHRY; CDR2 reads SYGVKD.

V and J are TRBV5-1 and TRBJ2-3; possibly TRBD2 for D (5 bases). V lost 0 bases and J 3 bases, leaving 11 bases between the germline ends. The CDR3 is 15 amino acids. Germline CDR1 SGHRS, CDR2 YFSETQ. The CDR3 spells CASSLAGKPTDTQYF. DNA of the CDR3: TGCGCCAGCAGCTTGGCCGGGAAACCGACAGATACGCAGTATTTT.

The genes are TRBV5-1 and TRBJ2-1; tentative D call: TRBD1 (6 bases). Germline-derived CDR1 and CDR2 are SGHRS and YFSETQ. The CDR3 spans 12 residues. Trimming shortened V by 3 bases and J by 10 bases, and 11 bases separated the two germline ends. CDR3: CASSSGEGEQFF. The CDR3 coding sequence is TGCGCCAGCAGCTCAGGGGAAGGGGAGCAGTTCTTC.

The chain joins TRBV9 to TRBJ1-1, with TRBD1 identical over 7 bases. Germline V lookup: CDR1 SGDLS, CDR2 YYNGEE. This CDR3 comprises 14 residues. The V gene end was trimmed by 0 bases and the J gene end by 4 bases; junction bases not matched to a gene: 3. CDR3 region: CASSVGQGGTEAFF. In DNA, the CDR3 is TGTGCCAGCAGCGTAGGCCAGGGGGGCACTGAAGCTTTCTTT.

This clone was seen a single time. The chain joins TRBV7-2 to TRBJ1-1; tentative D call: TRBD1 (6 bases). Germline CDR1 reads SGHTA; CDR2 reads FQGNSA. Trimming removed 5 bases at V and 3 bases at J, with 19 bases between. This CDR3 spans 16 amino acids. This CDR3 is CASSPRGGSGDTEAFF. In DNA form, the CDR3 reads TGTGCCAGCAGCCCAAGGGGGGGATCCGGAGACACTGAAGCTTTCTTT.

This clone has just a few counts. The chain carries TRBV6-5 and TRBJ1-1; TRBD1 agrees at 7 bases. CDR3 length: 13 residues. V lost 9 bases and J lost 2; bases outside the gene matches: 6. Looked up from germline, CDR1 is MNHEY and CDR2 is SVGAGI. CDR3 sequence (DNA): TGTGCCAGTAGGCGGGACAGCAACACTGAAGCTTTCTTT. Translated, it gives CASRRDSNTEAFF.

The chain employs TRBV5-1 and TRBJ1-5; possible D gene TRBD1, 6 bases. The CDR3 runs to 15 residues. Trimming pared 0 bases from V and 1 base from J, leaving 8 bases between. Looked up from germline, CDR1 is SGHRS and CDR2 is YFSETQ. This CDR3 reads CASSLGTASNQPQHF. The CDR3 coding sequence is TGCGCCAGCAGCTTGGGGACAGCGAGCAATCAGCCCCAGCATTTT.

This chain joins TRBV7-2 and TRBJ2-1; TRBD2 aligns across 11 bases. Per germline, CDR1 SGHTA and CDR2 FQGNSA. The J segment lost 6 bases and the V segment lost 1 base, leaving 2 bases of the junction unmatched. This CDR3 region has 15 residues. CDR3 sequence: CASSLGSGGGNEQFF. CDR3 in DNA: TGTGCCAGCAGCTTAGGTAGCGGGGGGGGCAATGAGCAGTTCTTC.